These 31 T cell receptor beta chains share one sample of origin, sequenced in a study of blood T cell repertoires in COVID-19. Assay: immunoSEQ multiplex PCR; the TCRdb copy retains only in-frame clones and omits some. This sample carries under 300,000 clones, over 75% of them seen once, and the ten largest clones take around 2%. The sample taken for sequencing was PBMCs or T cells enriched from blood (not recorded which). The receptors here all came from a woman under 30 who had recovered from COVID-19.

J is TRBJ2-7 and V is TRBV7-2, with TRBD1 matching 9 bases. V lost 2 bases to trimming and J lost 1 base; unmatched junction nucleotides: 3. CDR1 SGHTA and CDR2 FQGNSA come from the germline V gene. The CDR3 sequence is 15 residues long. This CDR3 reads CASSLPDRGSYEQYF. CDR3 in DNA: TGTGCCAGCAGCTTACCCGACAGGGGGTCCTACGAGCAGTACTTC. The whole variable domain, filled in from reference TRBV7-2 and TRBJ2-7, reads GAGVSQSPSNKVTEKGKDVELRCDPISGHTALYWYRQSLGQGLEFLIYFQGNSAPDKSGLPSDRFSAERTGGSVSTLTIQRTQQEDSAVYLCASSLPDRGSYEQYFGPGTRLTVT.

V is TRBV6-5 and J is TRBJ2-3; D not resolved. V shed 7 bases and J shed 1 base, with 15 bases lying between them. CDR3 length: 15 residues. Germline loops: CDR1 MNHEY, CDR2 SVGAGI. This CDR3 reads CASNGHPAGTDTQYF. The CDR3 nucleotides read TGTGCCAGCAATGGGCACCCGGCAGGCACAGATACGCAGTATTTT.

The chain has TRBV5-1 and TRBJ2-1, with D possibly being TRBD1 (6 bases). The CDR3 has 16 amino acids. Germline-derived CDR1 and CDR2 are SGHRS and YFSETQ. With 4 bases removed from V and 2 bases from J, the gap between germline ends came to 16 bases. CDR3 bases: TGCGCCAGCAGCCCGCCCGAGAGGGGGACCTACAATGAGCAGTTCTTC. Translated, it gives CASSPPERGTYNEQFF.

This chain links TRBV7-8 with TRBJ2-5, with TRBD1 matching over 9 bases. The ends lost 2 bases at V and 5 bases at J; junction bases unmatched: 9. The CDR3 runs 16 residues. Germline CDR1 is SGHVS and CDR2 is FQNEAQ. The CDR3 spells CASSLNRDRVDETQYF. The CDR3, as DNA: TGTGCCAGCAGCTTAAATCGGGACAGGGTTGACGAGACCCAGTACTTC. Complete variable domain (other parts from reference TRBV7-8 and TRBJ2-5): GAGVSQSPRYKVAKRGQDVALRCDPISGHVSLFWYQQALGQGPEFLTYFQNEAQLDKSGLPSDRFFAERPEGSVSTLKIQRTQQEDSAVYLCASSLNRDRVDETQYFGPGTRLLVL.

The rearrangement uses TRBV9 and TRBJ1-1, with TRBD1 identical over 8 bases. CDR1 is SGDLS and CDR2 is YYNGEE in the germline V gene. The CDR3 consists of 15 residues. With V trimmed by 4 bases and J by 1 base, 6 bases remained unmatched. The CDR3 spells CASSLPGTGNTEAFF. CDR3 nucleotides: TGTGCCAGCAGCCTCCCCGGGACAGGGAACACTGAAGCTTTCTTT.

The chain links TRBV19 to TRBJ2-3, with a possible D match to TRBD1 (5 bases). Germline values: CDR1 LNHDA, CDR2 SQIVND (reference sequence). This CDR3 region has 13 residues. V gave up 10 bases and J gave up 2 bases, with 13 bases separating them. CDR3 sequence (DNA): TGTGCCACTCCTCTAGGGGTCACAGATACGCAGTATTTT. Translated, it gives CATPLGVTDTQYF.

This clone was counted once. This chain connects TRBV24-1 to TRBJ2-1; maybe TRBD2 (6 bases). This CDR3 contains 12 residues. Looked up from germline, CDR1 is KGHDR and CDR2 is SFDVKD. The V and J ends lost 10 bases and 9 bases respectively, with 15 bases between them. CDR3 region: CATTGGAGEQFF. Here the CDR3 DNA reads TGTGCCACGACTGGAGGGGCTGGTGAGCAGTTCTTC.

This chain connects TRBV11-2 to TRBJ1-2, with TRBD1 as a possible D gene (5 bases). CDR1 is SGHAT and CDR2 is FQNNGV in the germline V gene. V was clipped by 1 base and J by 6 bases, with 12 bases between them. The CDR3 extends over 14 amino acids. The CDR3 here is CASSLVASGNGYTF. The CDR3 nucleotides are TGTGCCAGCAGCTTAGTTGCGTCAGGGAATGGCTACACCTTC.

V gene TRBV30 combines with J gene TRBJ1-4; possibly TRBD1 for D (5 bases). The CDR3 consists of 14 residues. V was clipped by 5 bases and J by 3 bases, with 13 bases between them. The V gene's germline CDR1 is GTSNPN and CDR2 SVGIG (reference sequence). The CDR3 region is CAWFRAGSNEKLFF. CDR3 sequence (DNA): TGTGCCTGGTTCCGGGCAGGGTCTAATGAAAAACTGTTTTTT.

This chain connects TRBV5-6 to TRBJ1-4, with a weak D call TRBD1 (5 bases). From germline, CDR1 is SGHDT and CDR2 YYEEEE. Trimming left V 5 bases short and J 3 bases short, with 14 bases between. This CDR3 is built from 15 residues. This CDR3 is CASSLQGRSNEKLFF. DNA of the CDR3: TGTGCCAGCAGTCTCCAGGGCCGGTCTAATGAAAAACTGTTTTTT.

On this clone itself: The sample carries other DNA sequences with the same CDR3. The chain couples TRBV5-1 to TRBJ2-5; D is unclear. V lost 5 bases, J lost 3 bases, and 11 bases lay in between. Germline CDR1 reads SGHRS; CDR2 reads YFSETQ. The CDR3 length is 13 residues. In DNA, the CDR3 is TGCGCCAGCAGAATAATAGGAGAAGAGACCCAGTACTTC. Protein product: CASRIIGEETQYF.

The sample holds a few counts of this clone. J is TRBJ1-1 and V is TRBV6-5; D is unresolved. This CDR3 spans 14 amino acids. Germline CDR1 is MNHEY and CDR2 is SVGAGI. Trimming removed 8 bases from V and 0 bases from J, with 13 bases in between. CDR3: CASRPHTLNTEAFF. The CDR3 DNA follows: TGTGCCAGCCGCCCGCACACCTTGAACACTGAAGCTTTCTTT.

The J gene is TRBJ1-2, the V gene TRBV19, with D possibly being TRBD1 (5 bases). Trimming cost V 3 bases and J 8 bases, with 10 bases left between them. The CDR3 runs to 12 residues. The V gene's germline CDR1 is LNHDA and CDR2 SQIVND (reference sequence). The CDR3 reads CASSMKGHGYTF. The DNA of the CDR3 is TGTGCCAGTAGTATGAAGGGGCACGGCTACACCTTC.

The chain uses TRBV6-1 and TRBJ2-7, with 12 positions matching TRBD2. The trim removed 4 bases at V and 5 bases at J, leaving 9 bases unmatched. CDR3 length: 16 amino acids. Germline CDR1 and CDR2: MNHNS and SASEGT. The CDR3 bases are TGTGCCAGCAGTGTTCTAGCGGGGGGGCCCGGCGACGAGCAGTACTTC. Translated, it gives CASSVLAGGPGDEQYF.

The chain combines TRBV9 with TRBJ1-2; D is possibly TRBD1 (6 bases). CDR3 size: 14 residues. The V gene's germline CDR1 is SGDLS and CDR2 YYNGEE. V dropped 6 bases and J dropped 4 bases, with 16 bases sitting between them. In nucleotides, the CDR3 is TGTGCCAGCACCCGGGCCAGGGGTGGCTATGGCTACACCTTC. Amino acid sequence: CASTRARGGYGYTF.

The V and J genes are TRBV7-6 and TRBJ2-7; 9 bases fit TRBD1. J lost 5 bases, V lost 6 bases, and 5 bases had no gene match. Per germline, CDR1 SGHVS and CDR2 FNYEAQ. This CDR3 contains 13 residues. CDR3 protein: CASRGTGLDEQYF. DNA of the CDR3: TGTGCCAGCAGGGGGACAGGGCTGGACGAGCAGTACTTC.

V and J are TRBV10-2 and TRBJ1-2, with 7 positions matching TRBD1. J gave up 4 bases and V 4 bases, and 6 bases lay outside the gene matches. Germline V gene data show CDR1 as WSHSY and CDR2 as SAAADI. The CDR3 spans 14 residues. The CDR3 bases are TGCGCCAGCAGTGTTGAGGGGGCCAGCTATGGCTACACCTTC. This gives the protein CASSVEGASYGYTF.

J is TRBJ2-5 and V is TRBV4-1, with 9 bases lining up with TRBD2. V trimming: 0 bases; J trimming: 5 bases; junction bases outside the gene matches: 4. Germline V gives CDR1 MGHRA, CDR2 YSYEKL. This CDR3 is built from 15 residues. As DNA, the CDR3 is TGCGCCAGCAGCCAAGAGCTAGCGGGGAGGGAGACCCAGTACTTC. Translated: CASSQELAGRETQYF.

The V call is TRBV29-1, the J call TRBJ1-2; 7 bases are shared with TRBD1. The CDR3 covers 14 residues. Trimming took 4 bases from V and 1 from J; bases not matched to a gene: 6. From germline, CDR1 is SQVTM and CDR2 ANQGSEA. CDR3 sequence reads: CSVVVGTVNYGYTF. The CDR3 region has the DNA TGCAGCGTTGTGGTCGGGACAGTTAACTATGGCTACACCTTC.

The V call is TRBV20-1, the J call TRBJ1-2, with 7 bases fitting TRBD1. With 3 bases clipped from V and 3 bases from J, the junction kept 7 bases outside the gene matches. The CDR3 is made up of 14 amino acids. CDR1 DFQATT and CDR2 SNEGSKA come from the germline V gene (reference sequence). CDR3: CSASGQAEDYGYTF. For the CDR3, the DNA is TGCAGTGCTAGTGGACAGGCGGAAGACTATGGCTACACCTTC.

The chain couples TRBV29-1 to TRBJ1-2; D may be TRBD1 (6 bases). The CDR3 contains 10 residues. The germline CDR1 and CDR2 sequences are SQVTM and ANQGSEA. V lost 4 bases and J 6 bases, leaving 6 bases between the germline ends. The CDR3 region is CSVGQDGYTF. The CDR3 bases are TGCAGCGTTGGACAGGATGGCTACACCTTC.

This chain joins TRBV10-3 and TRBJ2-2; the D gene is possibly TRBD2 (7 bases). The CDR3 runs 15 residues. Per germline, CDR1 ENHRY and CDR2 SYGVKD. V was trimmed by 4 bases and J by 3 bases, leaving 12 bases between them. In nucleotides, the CDR3 is TGTGCCATCAGTGTCACAGGGAGGGACACCGGGGAGCTGTTTTTT. Translating it yields CAISVTGRDTGELFF.

The chain couples TRBV28 to TRBJ2-3; TRBD2 agrees at 10 bases. The CDR3 is 19 residues long. The V gene end was trimmed by 4 bases and the J gene end by 0 bases; junction bases not matched to a gene: 13. CDR1 and CDR2 (germline): MDHEN, SYDVKM. The CDR3: CASSSRSLAGTQSTDTQYF. CDR3 bases: TGTGCCAGCAGTTCACGTTCACTAGCGGGAACTCAGAGCACAGATACGCAGTATTTT.

The rearrangement uses TRBV11-2 and TRBJ1-2; 8 positions agree with TRBD1. V shed 5 bases, J shed 8 bases, and the junction held 10 bases outside the gene matches. Germline V CDR1 and CDR2: SGHAT, FQNNGV. This CDR3 comprises 14 residues. CDR3 DNA: TGTGCCAGCAGCCTCGGACAGGGTCCTTGGGGCTACACCTTC. As protein: CASSLGQGPWGYTF. The whole variable domain, filled in from reference TRBV11-2 and TRBJ1-2, reads EAGVAQSPRYKIIEKRQSVAFWCNPISGHATLYWYQQILGQGPKLLIQFQNNGVVDDSQLPKDRFSAERLKGVDSTLKIQPAKLEDSAVYLCASSLGQGPWGYTFGSGTRLTVV.

This rearrangement joins TRBV12-3 or TRBV12-4 to TRBJ1-1; D uncertain. There are 13 residues in the CDR3. V lost 7 bases, J lost 4 bases, and 13 bases lay in between. The CDR3 loop is CASTSYSLTEAFF. As DNA, the CDR3 is TGTGCCAGCACCTCCTACTCCCTCACTGAAGCTTTCTTT.

The V gene is TRBV5-1, the J gene TRBJ2-1; 10 nucleotides match TRBD1. The CDR3 runs to 15 residues. In germline, CDR1 is SGHRS, CDR2 YFSETQ. V shed 4 bases, J shed 6 bases, and the junction held 7 bases outside the gene matches. The CDR3 DNA reads TGCGCCAGCAGCCACGGGACAGGGGCTCTCAATGAGCAGTTCTTC. Amino acid sequence: CASSHGTGALNEQFF.

V gene TRBV6-5 combines with J gene TRBJ2-5; D ambiguous. Trimming cost V 5 bases and J 3 bases, with 13 bases left between them. CDR3 size: 14 residues. Germline V CDR1 and CDR2: MNHEY, SVGAGI. CDR3 in amino acids: CASSIQPEKETQYF. In nucleotides, the CDR3 is TGTGCCAGCAGTATACAGCCCGAAAAAGAGACCCAGTACTTC.

The chain couples TRBV6-5 to TRBJ2-7; TRBD2 aligns across 11 bases. The CDR3 has 16 amino acids. CDR1 is MNHEY, CDR2 SVGAGI, per germline. Trimming removed 2 bases from V and 5 bases from J; junction bases left unmatched: 8. CDR3 bases: TGTGCCAGCAGTTACCAATTTACTAGCGGGGGACACGAGCAGTACTTC. It codes for CASSYQFTSGGHEQYF.

This clone has only a few counts. The chain couples TRBV5-5 to TRBJ1-4; possibly TRBD1 for D (5 bases). The CDR3 is 15 residues long. Trimming shortened V by 3 bases and J by 8 bases, and 17 bases separated the two germline ends. Germline V gene lookup returns CDR1 SGHKS and CDR2 YYEKEE (reference sequence). DNA for the CDR3: TGTGCCAGCAGCTCGGAGGGGACCCCCGGGGAAAAACTGTTTTTT. Protein product: CASSSEGTPGEKLFF.

The genes are TRBV3-1 (or the pseudogene TRBV3-2) and TRBJ2-1, with 7 bases lining up with TRBD2. CDR1 is LGHDT, CDR2 YNNKEL, per germline (reference sequence). With V trimmed by 4 bases and J by 1 base, 13 bases remained unmatched. The CDR3 length is 18 residues. CDR3 residues: CASSPQTSFSMSYNEQFF. The CDR3 DNA follows: TGTGCCAGCAGCCCCCAGACTAGCTTTAGTATGTCCTACAATGAGCAGTTCTTC.

The chain is built from TRBV5-4 and TRBJ1-2, with a possible D match to TRBD1 (6 bases). V was clipped by 2 bases and J by 7 bases, with 12 bases between them. CDR3 length: 13 residues. The V gene's germline CDR1 is SGHNT and CDR2 YYREEE (reference sequence). Written as DNA, the CDR3 is TGTGCCAGCAGCTTCCGGCAGGGGACTGGCTACACCTTC. It translates to CASSFRQGTGYTF.